This entry describes one T cell receptor beta chain. This clonotype was recorded at least ten times. Its antigen remains unidentified. The record has no base qualities; no much larger clone is one base away. Ophthalmopathy patients had moderately to severely active disease, Clinical Activity Score of at least 3, NOSPECS grade of at least 4, and duration under 3 months. Patients with uncontrolled infections, other autoimmune diseases, pregnancy or lactation were excluded. Diagnoses were based on clinical symptoms, serum thyroxine and TRAb, thyroid ultrasound and orbital computed tomography. PBMCs were isolated from approximately 10 ml of fresh peripheral blood by Ficoll-Paque density gradient centrifugation. Total RNA was extracted with Trizol reagent, and quality was checked on an Agilent 2100 Bioanalyzer. This entry belongs to a study of T cells in Graves' hyperthyroidism and ophthalmopathy (dated by TCRdb to between 2018 and 2021). Context from the whole study: Peripheral blood samples were taken at the time of initial diagnosis, prior to any treatment. To identify TCR V-J signatures that set the groups apart, the researchers used a discovery cohort of about a hundred patients, made up of roughly 45 with Graves' ophthalmopathy and 57 with stable Graves' hyperthyroidism. Whether ophthalmopathy could be predicted prospectively was tested in an independent validation cohort made up of fewer than 20 hyperthyroidism patients plus 17 patients who later progressed to ophthalmopathy. The 100 or so discovery patients were divided at random into training and test sets in a 7:3 ratio. In roughly six Graves' hyperthyroidism patients, the study also compared T-cell repertoires from thyroid tissue with T-cell repertoires from blood. Once sampling was done, hyperthyroidism patients were given methimazole at a starting dose of 30 mg daily, whereas ophthalmopathy patients were given high-dose intravenous methylprednisolone. According to the paper, TCR Vbeta CDR3 sequencing was carried out on around 140 peripheral blood samples, which came from under 50 ophthalmopathy, 70 to 80 hyperthyroidism and about 17 progressor patients.

Here V drops 5 bases and J drops 12 bases, and the junction holds 12 bases not matched to any gene. CDR1 is given as KGHSH and CDR2 as LQKENI, both from the germline V gene. From the cysteine up to the phenylalanine, the CDR3 has a length of 14 residues. Only CDR3 DNA is held: 42 bases, read in frame from base 1. The full study reports these points: Most expanded thyroid clonotypes (frequency above 0.001) were also detected in blood, suggesting blood repertoires may reflect thyroid immune responses. A 13 V-J signature model separated ophthalmopathy from stable hyperthyroidism, with approximately 86% sensitivity and about 81% specificity in cross-validation and 80%/75% in testing. In validation, the model predicted progression to ophthalmopathy a median of roughly 6.5 months before onset, with roughly 70% sensitivity and 72.22% specificity. Sample size was not statistically predetermined, and investigators were not blinded to group allocation.

TCR beta CDR3 regions were amplified from RNA transcripts. The TCR CDR3 was subjected to a first round of RT-PCR using the HTBI primer set and the Qiagen OneStep RT-PCR kit. Libraries were constructed in a second round of multiplex PCR, after which size selection and purification were performed. The libraries were sequenced on an Illumina HiSeq2000 using paired-end 100 bp reads. Per the original workflow: Raw data were processed with SOAPnuke, discarding reads with adapters, uncalled bases, mean Phred below 15, or no exact constant-primer or identifier match. COPE v1.2.5 was used to merge high-quality paired reads, and clonotypes were defined as unique nucleotide sequences. MiTCR v1.1 was used to align the clonotypes against IMGT TRBV, TRBD and TRBJ reference segments. Analysis was restricted to V-J combinations with a frequency above 0.0001, which covered 99% to 99.2% of repertoires. A TCS score was defined as the ratio of F50 (clonal expansion) to E x V (chaos), with BLOSUM62-based TCRdist applied between CDR3 peptides within each V-J. Welch's t-statistics and random forest reduced fewer than 600 V-J features to 10 to 15, which were used in a naive Bayes classifier (R e1071). The public reads were reprocessed in TCRdb via fastp at Q25 and MiXCR, keeping in-frame beta chains. Rows merge per CDR3 protein into single entries with the most common DNA and genes. Clone size and V and J calls follow TCRdb, not the original study. This sample has approximately 380,000 distinct CDR3 sequences in its table, and over 11% of those were observed once. Around 27% of the sample rests with the top ten.

The sequenced sample consisted of blood. The receptor was derived from a man in his fifties with Graves' ophthalmopathy. The V and J segments used are TRBV18 and TRBJ1-4; 7 central nucleotides agree with TRBD1. The sequence in DNA is TGTGCCAGCTCAGCCGGGACAGAATTGAGGGAACTGTTTTTT. This translates into CASSAGTELRELFF. The full variable domain, completed from the reference TRBV18 and TRBJ1-4 proteins outside the CDR3, reads NAGVMQNPRHLVRRRGQEARLRCSPMKGHSHVYWYRQLPEEGLKFMVYLQKENIIDESGMPKERFSAEFPKEGPSILRIQQVVRGDSAAYFCASSAGTELRELFFGSGTQLSVL.